The subject of this entry is one TCR beta chain. This sample was taken from a study of T cells expressing NK-cell markers. This CDR3 is 13 amino acids long. Germline values: CDR1 SGHRS, CDR2 YFSETQ. With the 5' RACE reads reprocessed, TCRdb shows one record per CDR3 protein and no DNA. Its table lists about 380,000 distinct CDR3 sequences. Specimen: blood T cells: a sorted CD56 or NKG2C T cell subset, CD4+ or CD8+ T cells, or bulk PBMC T cells (not recorded which). The genes are TRBV5-1 and TRBJ2-4. This sequence was found in a man between 18 and 69 years old in good health. The CDR3 region is CASSRLGTNIQYF.